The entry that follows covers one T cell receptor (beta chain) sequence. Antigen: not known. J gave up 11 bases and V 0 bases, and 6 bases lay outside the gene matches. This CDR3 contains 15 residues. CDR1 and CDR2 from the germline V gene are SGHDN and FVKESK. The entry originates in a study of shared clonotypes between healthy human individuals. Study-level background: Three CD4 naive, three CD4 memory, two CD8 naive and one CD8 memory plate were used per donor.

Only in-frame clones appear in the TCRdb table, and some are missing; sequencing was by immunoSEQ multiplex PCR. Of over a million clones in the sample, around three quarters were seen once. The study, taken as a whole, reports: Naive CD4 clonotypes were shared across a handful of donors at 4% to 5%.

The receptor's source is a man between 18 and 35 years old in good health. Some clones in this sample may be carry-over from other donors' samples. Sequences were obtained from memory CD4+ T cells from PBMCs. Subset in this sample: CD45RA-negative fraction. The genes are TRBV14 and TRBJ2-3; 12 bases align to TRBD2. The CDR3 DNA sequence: TGTGCCAGCAGCCAAGATGGCGCTAGCGGGAGGGTGCAGTATTTT. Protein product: CASSQDGASGRVQYF. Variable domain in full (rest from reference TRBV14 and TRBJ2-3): EAGVTQFPSHSVIEKGQTVTLRCDPISGHDNLYWYRRVMGKEIKFLLHFVKESKQDESGMPNNRFLAERTGGTYSTLKVQPAELEDSGVYFCASSQDGASGRVQYFGPGTRLTVL.